Detailed here is one T cell receptor (beta chain). The sample belongs to a study of T cell changes during pregnancy in multiple sclerosis. The CDR3 totals 16 residues. Germline loops: CDR1 LGHNT, CDR2 FRNRAP. Germline trimming cut 7 bases from V and 8 bases from J; bases unmatched to any gene: 15. Here immunoSEQ multiplex PCR was the method, and the copy in TCRdb shows in-frame clones only, minus some. The top ten hold roughly 1% of the sample, which has more than 75,000 clones, 90% to 95% seen once. Sequencing used peripheral blood, obtained in the first trimester of pregnancy. This sequence was found in a female donor with multiple sclerosis, enrolled in a pregnancy study. The chain combines TRBV12-5 with TRBJ2-1; TRBD1 matches 9 bases. CDR3 loop: CASASPDRGRFDEQFF. The CDR3 coding sequence is TGTGCTAGTGCCAGCCCGGACAGGGGAAGGTTCGATGAGCAGTTCTTC.